The TCR beta chain described here comes from a study of Ad26.COV2.S vaccination and SARS-CoV-2 variants. The sample holds a few counts of this clone. Profiling relied on immunoSEQ multiplex PCR, and the TCRdb table lists in-frame clones only, not all of them. The sample has approximately 280,000 clones; more than 75% are singletons. Indicated treatment: around 19 received Ad26.COV2.S at low or high dose, single or two shots; several received placebo; per-sample allocation not given. After the first vaccine or placebo injection, samples were drawn on day 63. The CDR3 is made up of 16 amino acids. V lost 1 base to trimming and J lost 7 bases, with 17 bases between them. Germline V gene lookup returns CDR1 SGHDN and CDR2 FVKESK.

The sample in question was peripheral blood, obtained in a trial of Ad26.COV2.S vaccine versus placebo. This chain uses TRBV14 with TRBJ2-1; either TRBD1 or TRBD2 may supply D (5 bases each). This TCR was sampled from a person between 18 and 60 years old who received the Ad26.COV2.S COVID-19 vaccine or a placebo. CDR3: CASSQGSGLRRNEQFF. The CDR3 nucleotides are TGTGCCAGCAGCCAAGGTTCGGGGCTAAGGAGGAATGAGCAGTTCTTC.